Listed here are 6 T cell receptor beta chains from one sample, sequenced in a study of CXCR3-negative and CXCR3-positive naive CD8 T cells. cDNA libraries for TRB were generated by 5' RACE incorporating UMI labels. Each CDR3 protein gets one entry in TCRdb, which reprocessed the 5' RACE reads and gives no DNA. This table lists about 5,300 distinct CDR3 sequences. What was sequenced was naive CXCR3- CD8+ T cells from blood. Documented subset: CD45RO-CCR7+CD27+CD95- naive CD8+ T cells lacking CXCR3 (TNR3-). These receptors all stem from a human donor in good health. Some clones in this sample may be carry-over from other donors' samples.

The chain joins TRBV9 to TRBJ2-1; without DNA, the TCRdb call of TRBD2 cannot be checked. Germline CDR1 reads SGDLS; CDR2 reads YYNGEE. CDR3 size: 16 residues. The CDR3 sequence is CASSVGTSGSYDEQFF. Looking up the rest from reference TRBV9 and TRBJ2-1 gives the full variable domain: DSGVTQTPKHLITATGQRVTLRCSPRSGDLSVYWYQQSLDQGLQFLIQYYNGEERAKGNILERFSAQQFPDLHSELNLSSLELGDSALYFCASSVGTSGSYDEQFFGPGTRLTVL.

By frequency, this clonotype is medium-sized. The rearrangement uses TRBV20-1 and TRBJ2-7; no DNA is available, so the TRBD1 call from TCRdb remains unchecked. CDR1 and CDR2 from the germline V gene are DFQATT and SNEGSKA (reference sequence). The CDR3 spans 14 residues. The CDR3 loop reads CSAKSRDSIYEQYF.

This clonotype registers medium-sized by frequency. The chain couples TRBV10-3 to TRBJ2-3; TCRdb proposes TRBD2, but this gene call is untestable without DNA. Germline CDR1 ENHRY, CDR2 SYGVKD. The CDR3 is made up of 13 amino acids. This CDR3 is CATVATSTDTQYF.

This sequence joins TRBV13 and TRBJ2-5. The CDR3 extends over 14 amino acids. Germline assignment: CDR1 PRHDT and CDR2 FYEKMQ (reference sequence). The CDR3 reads CASSADPTSETQYF.

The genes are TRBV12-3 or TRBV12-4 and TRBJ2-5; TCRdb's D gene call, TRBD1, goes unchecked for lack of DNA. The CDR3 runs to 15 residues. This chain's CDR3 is CASSPGWGPDDAQYF.

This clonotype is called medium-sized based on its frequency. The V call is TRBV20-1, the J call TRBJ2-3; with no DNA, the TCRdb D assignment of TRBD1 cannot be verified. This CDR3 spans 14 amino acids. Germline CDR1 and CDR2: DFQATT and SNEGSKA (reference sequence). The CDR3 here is CSASPGANTDTQYF.